Below are 30 T cell receptor beta chains sequenced from a single sample in a study of blood T cells in healthy people across ages. Primed by a sample-barcoded 5' primer and a J-beta primer mix, a second PCR proceeded for about 7 to 12 cycles. TCRdb redid the calling of the 5' RACE reads with MiXCR, one entry per CDR3 protein. The data hold 700,000 to 950,000 distinct CDR3 sequences, with roughly 60% observed a single time. The sample taken for sequencing was blood. The origin of the receptors is a man aged 25-45 years in good health.

This clonotype was seen a few times. V and J are TRBV20-1 and TRBJ2-1, with TRBD1 as a possible D gene (5 bases). The CDR3 sequence is 14 residues long. Trimming shortened V by 4 bases and J by 0 bases, and 10 bases separated the two germline ends. Germline V gene data show CDR1 as DFQATT and CDR2 as SNEGSKA (reference sequence). In DNA, the CDR3 is TGCAGTGCTATAGGACAAAGCTCCTACAATGAGCAGTTCTTC. This encodes CSAIGQSSYNEQFF.

The J gene is TRBJ2-4, the V gene TRBV4-3, with a tentative D call TRBD2 (6 bases). The DNA end favors TRBJ2-7, so the J call may be wrong. Germline V gene data show CDR1 as LGHNA and CDR2 as YSLEER. The CDR3 is made up of 18 amino acids. CDR3 DNA: TGCGCCAGCAGCCAAGAAGGAACGGGAGCCGCGTACCACTACGAGCAGTACTTC. It specifies CASSQEGTGAAYHYEQYF.

The V call is TRBV20-1, the J call TRBJ2-7; D gene uncertain. This CDR3 spans 17 amino acids. V lost 0 bases to trimming and J lost 2 bases, with 20 bases between them. The germline CDR1 and CDR2 sequences are DFQATT and SNEGSKA (reference sequence). The CDR3 is CSARDPGGSGPAYEQYF. The CDR3 DNA reads as TGCAGTGCTAGAGATCCAGGTGGGTCTGGCCCTGCCTACGAGCAGTACTTC.

The rearrangement links TRBV20-1 to TRBJ1-2; 8 bases agree with TRBD1. The V gene's germline CDR1 is DFQATT and CDR2 SNEGSKA (reference sequence). The CDR3 spans 14 residues. Trimming removed 5 bases from V and 3 bases from J; junction bases left unmatched: 8. The DNA of the CDR3 is TGCAGTGCTTCCCACGGACAGGGTCACTATGGCTACACCTTC. It specifies CSASHGQGHYGYTF.

The chain carries TRBV28 and TRBJ2-4; D is perhaps TRBD2 (6 bases). Judging by the DNA end, TRBJ2-7 fits better; the J call may be wrong. Germline CDR1 and CDR2: MDHEN and SYDVKM. This CDR3 spans 16 amino acids. CDR3 loop: CASTTESGVGPYEQYF. CDR3 sequence (DNA): TGTGCCAGCACCACTGAATCGGGAGTGGGTCCCTACGAGCAGTACTTC.

This clonotype turned up a few times. The V call is TRBV7-2, the J call TRBJ2-5; 9 nucleotides line up with TRBD2. The germline CDR1 and CDR2 sequences are SGHTA and FQGNSA. The ends lost 5 bases at V and 0 bases at J; junction bases unmatched: 4. There are 15 residues in the CDR3. The CDR3 region is CASSPIAGDQETQYF. The CDR3 DNA reads as TGTGCCAGCAGCCCTATAGCGGGGGACCAAGAGACCCAGTACTTC.

This clonotype was seen a few times. V usage is TRBV11-2 and J usage is TRBJ2-3, with TRBD2 as a possible D gene (6 bases). This CDR3 has 13 amino acids. Germline V gene sequence: CDR1 SGHAT, CDR2 FQNNGV. The V gene lost 3 bases and the J gene lost 4 bases, with 8 bases spanning the gap. This CDR3 is CASSFPGADTQYF. The CDR3 region has the DNA TGTGCCAGCAGCTTTCCGGGGGCAGATACGCAGTATTTT.

This clonotype appeared a single time. This rearrangement joins TRBV18 to TRBJ2-2, with D possibly being TRBD1 (5 bases). Trimming shortened V by 3 bases and J by 4 bases, and 18 bases separated the two germline ends. Germline assignment: CDR1 KGHSH and CDR2 LQKENI. The length of the CDR3 is 17 residues. CDR3 region: CASSPQQGRRGTGELFF. The CDR3 DNA sequence: TGTGCCAGCTCACCCCAGCAGGGTCGCCGAGGCACCGGGGAGCTGTTTTTT.

The V and J genes are TRBV12-3 or TRBV12-4 and TRBJ1-2; no clear D. Trimming stripped 7 bases from V and 2 bases from J, with 17 bases between. CDR3 length equals 15 residues. DNA of the CDR3: TGTGCCAGCACACCCCGTGCCCACGGAAACTATGGCTACACCTTC. Translated, it gives CASTPRAHGNYGYTF.

The chain links TRBV7-2 to TRBJ2-1; 10 bases are shared with TRBD1. The J call is doubtful: the DNA matches TRBJ2-7 better. Germline V gene sequence: CDR1 SGHTA, CDR2 FQGNSA. This CDR3 is built from 15 residues. For the CDR3, the DNA is TGTGCCAGCAGCACCAGGACAGGGGGTGACTACGAGCAGTACTTC. As protein: CASSTRTGGDYEQYF.

The V call is TRBV3-1, the J call TRBJ2-1; D is ambiguous. The V end was cut by 2 bases, the J end by 10 bases, with 9 bases between. Germline V lookup: CDR1 LGHDT, CDR2 YNNKEL (reference sequence). This CDR3 contains 12 residues. Here the CDR3 reads CASSQPEAEQFF. The CDR3 DNA reads as TGTGCCAGCAGCCAACCCGAGGCAGAGCAGTTCTTC.

J is TRBJ1-1 and V is TRBV20-1, with a possible D match to TRBD1 (5 bases). The CDR3 sequence is 13 residues long. Germline lookup yields CDR1 DFQATT and CDR2 SNEGSKA (reference sequence). Trimming cost V 2 bases and J 4 bases, with 11 bases left between them. CDR3 residues: CSARRTGGTEAFF. The CDR3 DNA reads TGCAGTGCTAGAAGAACAGGAGGCACTGAAGCTTTCTTT.

This sequence joins TRBV3-1 and TRBJ2-7; D is ambiguous. The CDR3 is made up of 12 amino acids. V was pared by 4 bases and J by 5 bases, with 9 bases between. CDR1 and CDR2 from the germline V gene are LGHDT and YNNKEL (reference sequence). CDR3 sequence (DNA): TGTGCCAGCAGCCCGAACGCGGACGAGCAGTACTTC. Protein: CASSPNADEQYF.

The sample holds many counts of this clonotype. This chain links TRBV20-1 with TRBJ1-2; the D gene is possibly TRBD1 (6 bases). The CDR3 totals 15 residues. Germline CDR1 DFQATT, CDR2 SNEGSKA (reference sequence). Trimming removed 0 bases at V and 5 bases at J, with 16 bases between. The CDR3: CSARDMDSLGYGYTF. The CDR3 nucleotides read TGCAGTGCTAGAGATATGGACAGCCTCGGGTATGGCTACACCTTC.

This chain joins TRBV29-1 and TRBJ2-1; TRBD2 matches 8 bases. The CDR3 runs 13 residues. Germline values: CDR1 SQVTM, CDR2 ANQGSEA. J lost 4 bases, V lost 5 bases, and 4 bases had no gene match. As DNA, the CDR3 is TGCAGCGTTCTGACTAGCGATTACAATGAGCAGTTCTTC. Translation gives CSVLTSDYNEQFF.

The V and J genes are TRBV5-1 and TRBJ2-1; TRBD2 matches 10 bases. The J segment lost 4 bases and the V segment lost 0 bases, leaving 7 bases of the junction unmatched. Germline V gene data show CDR1 as SGHRS and CDR2 as YFSETQ. This CDR3 has 17 amino acids. The CDR3 sequence: CASSLEVAGGWYNEQFF. In DNA, the CDR3 is TGCGCCAGCAGCTTGGAAGTAGCGGGGGGATGGTACAATGAGCAGTTCTTC.

This clonotype was found a few times. The J gene is TRBJ2-1, the V gene TRBV6-5, with 9 bases lining up with TRBD1. Unmatched junction bases numbered 6, after V lost 4 bases and J lost 8 bases. Germline CDR1 and CDR2: MNHEY and SVGAGI. The CDR3 extends over 14 amino acids. CDR3 DNA: TGTGCCAGCAGTTTGGGACAGGGTACCCATGAGCAGTTCTTC. It translates to CASSLGQGTHEQFF.

This clonotype showed up many times. This sequence joins TRBV4-3 and TRBJ2-1, with D possibly matching TRBD1 (6 bases). The CDR3 runs 15 residues. Per germline, CDR1 LGHNA and CDR2 YSLEER. Between the trimmed V and J ends, which lost 0 bases and 5 bases, there was a span of 11 bases. The CDR3 protein is CASSQDVGGHNEQFF. The DNA for the CDR3 is TGCGCCAGCAGCCAAGATGTAGGGGGTCACAATGAGCAGTTCTTC.

This clonotype has only a few counts. The V call is TRBV20-1, the J call TRBJ2-7; 7 nucleotides line up with TRBD1. The CDR3 sequence is 12 residues long. Germline-derived CDR1 and CDR2 are DFQATT and SNEGSKA (reference sequence). V trimming: 6 bases; J trimming: 2 bases; junction bases outside the gene matches: 4. This CDR3 is CSADDRAYEQYF. CDR3 in DNA: TGCAGTGCCGATGACAGGGCCTACGAGCAGTACTTC.

This chain joins TRBV6-4 and TRBJ2-7; D assignment may be TRBD1 or TRBD2 (5 bases each). Looked up from germline, CDR1 is MRHNA and CDR2 is SNTAGT. Trimming removed 5 bases at V and 6 bases at J, with 14 bases between. The CDR3 is made up of 13 amino acids. In nucleotides, the CDR3 is TGTGCCAGCAGTATCAGGGCTGGGGGCGAGCAGTACTTC. It translates to CASSIRAGGEQYF.

This clonotype was seen more than once but under ten times. V is TRBV7-2 and J is TRBJ1-6; D uncertain. Trimming removed 1 base from V and 7 bases from J, with 11 bases in between. There are 15 residues in the CDR3. CDR1 and CDR2 from the germline V gene are SGHTA and FQGNSA. The CDR3, as DNA: TGTGCCAGCAGCTTAGTTGGTGCCTTAAATTCACCCCTCCACTTT. Translated: CASSLVGALNSPLHF.

The J gene is TRBJ2-1, the V gene TRBV12-3 or TRBV12-4, with TRBD1 matching over 10 bases. V lost 4 bases and J lost 6; bases outside the gene matches: 6. This CDR3 region has 15 residues. CDR3 DNA: TGTGCCAGCAGTTCACCGGGACAGGGGACCAATGAGCAGTTCTTC. It codes for CASSSPGQGTNEQFF.

This clonotype was detected a few times. This chain links TRBV20-1 with TRBJ2-7; 11 bases fit TRBD2. Germline trimming cut 5 bases from V and 4 bases from J; bases unmatched to any gene: 10. The CDR3 runs 15 residues. Looked up from germline, CDR1 is DFQATT and CDR2 is SNEGSKA (reference sequence). The DNA for the CDR3 is TGCAGTGCTTCCTCACTTAGCGGGGGGGCGTACGAGCAGTACTTC. It codes for CSASSLSGGAYEQYF.

This chain uses TRBV12-3 or TRBV12-4 with TRBJ2-5; no firm D call. Trimming took off 3 bases at V and 2 bases at J, with 10 bases between the two ends. The CDR3 sequence is 14 residues long. The CDR3 reads CASSFPEQQETQYF. The CDR3 coding sequence is TGTGCCAGCAGTTTCCCGGAGCAACAAGAGACCCAGTACTTC.

This chain connects TRBV6-5 to TRBJ2-5; 12 bases are a match to TRBD2. The CDR3 is 15 amino acids. CDR1 and CDR2 (germline): MNHEY, SVGAGI. Trimming at V came to 4 bases and at J to 5 bases, leaving 5 bases not matched to a gene. DNA for the CDR3: TGTGCCAGCAGTTTACTAGCGGGGGGCGGGGAGACCCAGTACTTC. As protein: CASSLLAGGGETQYF.

This chain's CDR3 is CSARSDTGELFF. The DNA for the CDR3 is TGCAGTGCTAGAAGCGACACCGGGGAGCTGTTTTTT. The chain joins TRBV20-1 to TRBJ2-2, with D unresolved. CDR1 is DFQATT, CDR2 SNEGSKA, per germline (reference sequence). CDR3 length: 12 residues. Trimming took 2 bases from V and 3 from J, leaving 4 bases between them.

In DNA form, the CDR3 reads TGTGCCAGCAGCCAAGAGGGTGGCAGCGCATTCACAGATACGCAGTATTTT. This codes for CASSQEGGSAFTDTQYF. The J gene is TRBJ2-3, the V gene TRBV4-2; D not resolved. The germline gives CDR1 LGHNA, CDR2 YNFKEQ. This CDR3 is 17 amino acids long. V was cut by 0 bases and J by 2 bases, with 15 bases left in between.

The sample holds a few counts of this clonotype. V gene TRBV7-2 combines with J gene TRBJ2-3; a possible D gene is TRBD2 (6 bases). Looked up from germline, CDR1 is SGHTA and CDR2 is FQGNSA. Trimming left V 2 bases short and J 4 bases short, with 16 bases between. The CDR3 extends over 16 amino acids. The DNA of the CDR3 is TGTGCCAGCAGCTTAAATAGCGGAGCCAACCCAGATACGCAGTATTTT. Its protein product is CASSLNSGANPDTQYF.

Here the CDR3 DNA reads TGCGCCAGCAGCTTGGAAGCTAGCGGGGGGGAGACCCAGTACTTC. This codes for CASSLEASGGETQYF. The chain joins TRBV5-1 to TRBJ2-5; 11 bases map to TRBD2. The junction had 3 bases not matched to a gene; V was cut back by 0 bases and J by 5 bases. CDR1 is SGHRS and CDR2 is YFSETQ in the germline V gene. The length of the CDR3 is 15 residues.

This clonotype was recorded a few times. The rearrangement joins TRBV15 to TRBJ2-7; D may be TRBD1 or TRBD2 (5 bases each). The CDR3 runs 14 residues. V was pared by 4 bases and J by 2 bases, with 12 bases between. Germline loops: CDR1 LNHNV, CDR2 YYDKDF (reference sequence). CDR3 loop: CATSNTGPPYEQYF. The CDR3 region has the DNA TGTGCCACCAGCAACACGGGACCGCCCTACGAGCAGTACTTC.